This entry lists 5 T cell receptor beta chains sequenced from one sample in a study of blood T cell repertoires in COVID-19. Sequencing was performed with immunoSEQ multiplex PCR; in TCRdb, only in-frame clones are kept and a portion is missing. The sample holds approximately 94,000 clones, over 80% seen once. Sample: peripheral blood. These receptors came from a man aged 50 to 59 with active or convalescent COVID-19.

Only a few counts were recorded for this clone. The CDR3 bases are TGCGCCAGCAGAGGGGACAGCCAAGAGACCCAGTACTTC. This translates into CASRGDSQETQYF. The gene calls are TRBV5-1 and TRBJ2-5; 7 bases line up with TRBD1. V dropped 5 bases and J dropped 1; count of bases not matched to a gene: 2. Germline CDR1 is SGHRS and CDR2 is YFSETQ. CDR3 length equals 13 residues.

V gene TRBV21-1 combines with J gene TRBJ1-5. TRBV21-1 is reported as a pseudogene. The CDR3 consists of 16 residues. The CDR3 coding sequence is TGTGCCAGCAGCAAAGATCCGGGACGGGGGAATCAGCCCCAGCATTTT. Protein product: CASSKDPGRGNQPQHF.

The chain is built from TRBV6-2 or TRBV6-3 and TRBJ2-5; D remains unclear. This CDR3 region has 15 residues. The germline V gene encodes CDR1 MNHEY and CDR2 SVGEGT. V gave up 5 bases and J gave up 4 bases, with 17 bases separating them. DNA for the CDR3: TGTGCCAGCAGTGGGCCCCTTGATGTAAGAGAGACCCAGTACTTC. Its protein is CASSGPLDVRETQYF.

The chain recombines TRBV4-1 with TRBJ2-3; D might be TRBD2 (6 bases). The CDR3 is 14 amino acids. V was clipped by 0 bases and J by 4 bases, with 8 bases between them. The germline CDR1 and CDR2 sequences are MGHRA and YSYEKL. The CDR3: CASSQETGADTQYF. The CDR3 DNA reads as TGCGCCAGCAGCCAAGAGACGGGGGCAGATACGCAGTATTTT.

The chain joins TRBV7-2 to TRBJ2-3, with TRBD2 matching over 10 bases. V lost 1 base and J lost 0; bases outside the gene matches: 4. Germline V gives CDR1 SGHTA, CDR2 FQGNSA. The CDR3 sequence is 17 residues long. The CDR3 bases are TGTGCCAGCAGCTTAGACCCACTAGCGGGAAGCACAGATACGCAGTATTTT. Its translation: CASSLDPLAGSTDTQYF.